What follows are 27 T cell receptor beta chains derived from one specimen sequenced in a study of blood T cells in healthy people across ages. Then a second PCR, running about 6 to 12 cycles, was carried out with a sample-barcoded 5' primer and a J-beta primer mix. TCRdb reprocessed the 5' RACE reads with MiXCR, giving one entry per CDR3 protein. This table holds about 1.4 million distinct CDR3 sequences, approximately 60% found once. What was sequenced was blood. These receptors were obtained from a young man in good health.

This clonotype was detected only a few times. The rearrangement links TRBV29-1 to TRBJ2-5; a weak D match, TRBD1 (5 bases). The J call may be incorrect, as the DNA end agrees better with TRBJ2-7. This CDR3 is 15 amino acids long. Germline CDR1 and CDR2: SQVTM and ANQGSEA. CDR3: CSVETGRVEGNEQYF. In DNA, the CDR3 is TGCAGCGTTGAAACGGGCAGGGTGGAAGGGAACGAGCAGTACTTC.

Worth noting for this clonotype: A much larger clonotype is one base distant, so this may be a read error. The CDR3 nucleotides read TGTGCCAGCAGTCACGGGGGCACTGAAGCTTTCTTT. This sequence encodes CASSHGGTEAFF. The V call is TRBV27, the J call TRBJ1-1; maybe TRBD1 (5 bases). Germline assignment: CDR1 MNHEY and CDR2 SMNVEV (reference sequence). V gave up 5 bases and J gave up 4 bases, with 8 bases separating them. The CDR3 is 12 amino acids.

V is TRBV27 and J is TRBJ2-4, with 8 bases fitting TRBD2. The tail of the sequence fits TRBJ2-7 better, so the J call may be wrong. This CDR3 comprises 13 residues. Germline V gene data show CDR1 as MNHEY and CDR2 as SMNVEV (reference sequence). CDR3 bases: TGTGCCACGCGGGGGGCGGGTATCCACGAGCAGTACTTC. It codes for CATRGAGIHEQYF.

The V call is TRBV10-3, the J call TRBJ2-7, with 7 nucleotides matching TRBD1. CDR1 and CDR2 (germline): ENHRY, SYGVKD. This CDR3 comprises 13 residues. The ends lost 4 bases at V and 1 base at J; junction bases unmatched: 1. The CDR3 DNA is TGTGCCATCAGTGCGGACAGGTCCTACGAGCAGTACTTC. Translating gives CAISADRSYEQYF.

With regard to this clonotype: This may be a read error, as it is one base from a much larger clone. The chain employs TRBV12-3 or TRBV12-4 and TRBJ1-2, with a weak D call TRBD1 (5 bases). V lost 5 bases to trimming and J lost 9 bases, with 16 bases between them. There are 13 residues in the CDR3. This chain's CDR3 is CASSVSRQGSYTF. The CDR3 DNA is TGTGCCAGCAGTGTATCTCGCCAGGGAAGCTACACCTTC.

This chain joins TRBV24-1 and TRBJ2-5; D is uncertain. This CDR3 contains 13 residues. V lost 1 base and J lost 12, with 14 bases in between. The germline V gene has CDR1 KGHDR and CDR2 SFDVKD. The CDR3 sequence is CATSDLPGDFKYF. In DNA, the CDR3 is TGTGCCACCAGTGATTTACCCGGTGACTTCAAGTACTTC.

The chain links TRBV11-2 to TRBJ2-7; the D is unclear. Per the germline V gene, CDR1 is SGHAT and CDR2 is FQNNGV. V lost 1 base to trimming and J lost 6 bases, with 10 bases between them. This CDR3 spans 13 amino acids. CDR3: CASSLADSGEQYF. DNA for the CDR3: TGTGCCAGCAGCTTAGCCGACTCGGGCGAGCAGTACTTC.

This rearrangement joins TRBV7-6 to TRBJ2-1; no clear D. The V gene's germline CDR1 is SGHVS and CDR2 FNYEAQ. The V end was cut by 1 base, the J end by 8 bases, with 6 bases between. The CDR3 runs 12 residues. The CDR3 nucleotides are TGTGCCAGCAGCTTAGGCGTACATGAGCAGTTCTTC. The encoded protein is CASSLGVHEQFF.

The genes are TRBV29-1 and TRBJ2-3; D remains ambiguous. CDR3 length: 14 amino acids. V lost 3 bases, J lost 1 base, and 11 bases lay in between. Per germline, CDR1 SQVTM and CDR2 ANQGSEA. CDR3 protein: CSVDDGTRTDTQYF. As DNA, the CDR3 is TGCAGCGTTGACGATGGAACACGCACAGATACGCAGTATTTT.

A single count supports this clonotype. The CDR3 region has the DNA TGTGCCAGCAGCTCCAGCCAGCGCAACCCCTACGAGCAGTACTTC. Amino acid sequence: CASSSSQRNPYEQYF. V usage is TRBV7-2 and J usage is TRBJ2-5, with unresolved D. The J call could be wrong; TRBJ2-7 is a better fit for the DNA end. Germline CDR1 reads SGHTA; CDR2 reads FQGNSA. This CDR3 is 15 amino acids long.

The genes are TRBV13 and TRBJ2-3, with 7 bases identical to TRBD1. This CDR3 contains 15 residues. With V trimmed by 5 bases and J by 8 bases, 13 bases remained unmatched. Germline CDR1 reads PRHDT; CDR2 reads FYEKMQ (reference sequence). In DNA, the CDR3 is TGTGCCAGCAGCCAGACGGTCAGGGGGTTAAGTACGCAGTATTTT. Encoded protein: CASSQTVRGLSTQYF.

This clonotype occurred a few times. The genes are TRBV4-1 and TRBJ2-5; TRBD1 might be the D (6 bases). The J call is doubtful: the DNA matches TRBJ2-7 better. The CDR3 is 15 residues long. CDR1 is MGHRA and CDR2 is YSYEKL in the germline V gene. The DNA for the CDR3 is TGCGCCAGCAGCCCCGGGCAGGGGCCTATATACGAGCAGTACTTC. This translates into CASSPGQGPIYEQYF.

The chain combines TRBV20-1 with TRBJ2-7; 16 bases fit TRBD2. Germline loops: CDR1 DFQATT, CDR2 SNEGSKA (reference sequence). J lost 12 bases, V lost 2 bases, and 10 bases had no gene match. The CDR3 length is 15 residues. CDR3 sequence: CSARLTGTSGRASYF. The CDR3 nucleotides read TGCAGTGCTAGACTTACCGGGACTAGCGGGAGGGCCTCGTACTTC.

DNA of the CDR3: TGTGCCAGCAGCATATGCGAGCAGTACTTC. This translates into CASSICEQYF. The gene calls are TRBV21-1 and TRBJ2-7. TRBV21-1 is reported as a pseudogene. CDR3 size: 10 residues.

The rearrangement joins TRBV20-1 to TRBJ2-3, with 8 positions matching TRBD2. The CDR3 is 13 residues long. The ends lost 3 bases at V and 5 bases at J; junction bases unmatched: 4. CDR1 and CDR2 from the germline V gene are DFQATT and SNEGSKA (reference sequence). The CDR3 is CSASEREIDTQYF. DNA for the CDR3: TGCAGTGCTAGTGAGCGGGAGATAGATACGCAGTATTTT.

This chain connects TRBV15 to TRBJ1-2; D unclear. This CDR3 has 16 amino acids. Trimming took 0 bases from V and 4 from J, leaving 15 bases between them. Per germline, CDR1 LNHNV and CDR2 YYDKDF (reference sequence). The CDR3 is CATSRDRTEELYGYTF. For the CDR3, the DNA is TGTGCCACCAGCAGAGACAGGACGGAGGAACTCTATGGCTACACCTTC.

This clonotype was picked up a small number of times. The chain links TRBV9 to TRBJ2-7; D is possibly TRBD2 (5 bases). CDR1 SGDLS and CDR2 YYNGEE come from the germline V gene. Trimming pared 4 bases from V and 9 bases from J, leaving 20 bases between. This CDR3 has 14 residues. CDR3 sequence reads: CASSSIDGEDRQYF. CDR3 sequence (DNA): TGTGCCAGCAGCTCGATCGACGGGGAAGATCGGCAGTACTTC.

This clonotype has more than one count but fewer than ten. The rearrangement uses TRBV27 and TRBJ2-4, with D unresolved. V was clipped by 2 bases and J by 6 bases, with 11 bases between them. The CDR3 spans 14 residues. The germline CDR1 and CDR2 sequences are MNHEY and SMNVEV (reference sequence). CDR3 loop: CASSLGGERNIQYF. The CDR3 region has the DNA TGTGCCAGCAGTTTAGGTGGAGAGAGAAACATTCAGTACTTC.

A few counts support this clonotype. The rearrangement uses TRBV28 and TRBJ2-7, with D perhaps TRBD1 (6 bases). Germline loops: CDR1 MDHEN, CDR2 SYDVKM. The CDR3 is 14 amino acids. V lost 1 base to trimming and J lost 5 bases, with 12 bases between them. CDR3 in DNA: TGTGCCAGCAGTTTATTACAGGGTCGGAACGAGCAGTACTTC. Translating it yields CASSLLQGRNEQYF.

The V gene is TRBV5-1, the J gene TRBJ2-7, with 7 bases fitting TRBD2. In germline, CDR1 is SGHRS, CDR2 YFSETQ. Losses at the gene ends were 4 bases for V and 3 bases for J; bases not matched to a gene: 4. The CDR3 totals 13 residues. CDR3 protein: CASSGWGGYEQYF. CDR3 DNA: TGCGCCAGCAGCGGATGGGGGGGCTACGAGCAGTACTTC.

CDR3: CSARDRETNEKLFF. The CDR3 nucleotides are TGCAGTGCTAGAGACAGGGAGACTAATGAAAAACTGTTTTTT. This sequence joins TRBV20-1 and TRBJ1-4, with D possibly being TRBD1 (5 bases). V was trimmed by 0 bases and J by 2 bases, leaving 7 bases between them. The germline CDR1 and CDR2 sequences are DFQATT and SNEGSKA (reference sequence). The CDR3 sequence is 14 residues long.

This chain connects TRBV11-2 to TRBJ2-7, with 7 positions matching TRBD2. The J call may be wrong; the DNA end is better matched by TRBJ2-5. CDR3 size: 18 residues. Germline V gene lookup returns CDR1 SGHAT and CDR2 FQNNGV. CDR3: CASSLERVVAGFQETQYF. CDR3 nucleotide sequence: TGTGCCAGCAGCTTAGAGAGGGTGGTAGCGGGCTTCCAAGAGACCCAGTACTTC.

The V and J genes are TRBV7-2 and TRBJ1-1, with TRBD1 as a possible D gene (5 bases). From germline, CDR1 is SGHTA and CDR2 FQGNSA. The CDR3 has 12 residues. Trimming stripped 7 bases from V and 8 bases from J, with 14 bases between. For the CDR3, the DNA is TGTGCCAGCACCTTTGTAGGGGAGGAAGCTTTCTTT. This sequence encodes CASTFVGEEAFF.

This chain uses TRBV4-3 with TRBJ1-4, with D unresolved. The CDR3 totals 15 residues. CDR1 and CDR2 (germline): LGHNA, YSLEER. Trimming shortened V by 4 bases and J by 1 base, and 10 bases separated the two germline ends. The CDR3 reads CASSPGVLTNEKLFF. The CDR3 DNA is TGCGCCAGCAGCCCTGGCGTGCTAACTAATGAAAAACTGTTTTTT.

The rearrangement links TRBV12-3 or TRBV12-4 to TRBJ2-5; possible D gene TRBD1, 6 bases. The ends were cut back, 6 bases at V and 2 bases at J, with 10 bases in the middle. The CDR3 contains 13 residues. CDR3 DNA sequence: TGTGCCAGCAGGTTCCAGGGGCAAGAGACCCAGTACTTC. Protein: CASRFQGQETQYF.

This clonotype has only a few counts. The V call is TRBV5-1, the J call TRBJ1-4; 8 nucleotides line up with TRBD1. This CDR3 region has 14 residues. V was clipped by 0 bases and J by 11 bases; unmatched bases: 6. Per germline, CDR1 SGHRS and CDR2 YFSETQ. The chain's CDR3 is CASSLETGVSKLFF. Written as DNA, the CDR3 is TGCGCCAGCAGCTTGGAGACAGGGGTGTCGAAACTGTTTTTT.

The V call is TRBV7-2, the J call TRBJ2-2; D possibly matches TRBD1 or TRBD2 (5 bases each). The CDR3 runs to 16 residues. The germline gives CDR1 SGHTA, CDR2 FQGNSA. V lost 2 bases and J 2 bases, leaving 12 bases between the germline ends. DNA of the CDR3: TGTGCCAGCAGCTTATGGGCAGGGAGAAACACCGGGGAGCTGTTTTTT. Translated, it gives CASSLWAGRNTGELFF. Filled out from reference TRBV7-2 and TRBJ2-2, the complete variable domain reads GAGVSQSPSNKVTEKGKDVELRCDPISGHTALYWYRQSLGQGLEFLIYFQGNSAPDKSGLPSDRFSAERTGGSVSTLTIQRTQQEDSAVYLCASSLWAGRNTGELFFGEGSRLTVL.